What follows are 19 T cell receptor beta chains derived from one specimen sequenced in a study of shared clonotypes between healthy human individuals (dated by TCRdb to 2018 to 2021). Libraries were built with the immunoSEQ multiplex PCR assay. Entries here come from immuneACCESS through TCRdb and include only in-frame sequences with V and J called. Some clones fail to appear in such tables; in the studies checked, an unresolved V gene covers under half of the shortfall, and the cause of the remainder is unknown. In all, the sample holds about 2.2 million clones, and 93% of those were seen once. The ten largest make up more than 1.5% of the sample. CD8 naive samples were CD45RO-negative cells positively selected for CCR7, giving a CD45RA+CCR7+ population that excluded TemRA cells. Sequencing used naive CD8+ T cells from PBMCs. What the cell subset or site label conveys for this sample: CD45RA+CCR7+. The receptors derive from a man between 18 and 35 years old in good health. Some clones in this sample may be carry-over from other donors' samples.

The CDR3 coding sequence is TGTGCCAGCAGCTCAGAAGGATCGGGACTAGAAGTATCCTACGAGCAGTACTTC. Translating gives CASSSEGSGLEVSYEQYF. The chain recombines TRBV7-2 with TRBJ2-7; 8 nucleotides match TRBD2. Germline V CDR1 and CDR2: SGHTA, FQGNSA. V trimming: 4 bases; J trimming: 1 base; junction bases outside the gene matches: 15. The CDR3 is made up of 18 amino acids.

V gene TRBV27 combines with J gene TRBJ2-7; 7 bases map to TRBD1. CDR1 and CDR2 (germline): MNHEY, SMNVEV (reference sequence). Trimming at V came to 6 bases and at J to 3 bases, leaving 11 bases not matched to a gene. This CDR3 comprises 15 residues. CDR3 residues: CASSAGTAAFYEQYF. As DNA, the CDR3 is TGTGCCAGCAGCGCCGGGACAGCAGCCTTCTACGAGCAGTACTTC.

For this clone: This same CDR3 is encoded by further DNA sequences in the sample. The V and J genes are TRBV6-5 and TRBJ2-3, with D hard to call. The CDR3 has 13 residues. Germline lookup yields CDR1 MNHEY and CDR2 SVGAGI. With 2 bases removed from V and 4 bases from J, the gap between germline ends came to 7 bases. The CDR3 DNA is TGTGCCAGCAGTTACGGGCTAGCAGATACGCAGTATTTT. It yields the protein CASSYGLADTQYF.

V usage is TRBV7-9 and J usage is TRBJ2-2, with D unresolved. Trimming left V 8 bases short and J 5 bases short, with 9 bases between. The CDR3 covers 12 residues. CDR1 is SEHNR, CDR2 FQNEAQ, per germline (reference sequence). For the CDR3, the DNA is TGTGCCAGCCCCCACAGAACCGGGGAGCTGTTTTTT. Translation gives CASPHRTGELFF.

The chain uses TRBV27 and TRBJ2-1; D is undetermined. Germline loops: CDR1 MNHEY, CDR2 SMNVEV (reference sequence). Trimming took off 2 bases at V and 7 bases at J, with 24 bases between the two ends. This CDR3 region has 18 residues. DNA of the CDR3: TGTGCCAGCAGTTTACCCCGGTCGGGCTTGGGCCTGGGGAATGAGCAGTTCTTC. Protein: CASSLPRSGLGLGNEQFF.

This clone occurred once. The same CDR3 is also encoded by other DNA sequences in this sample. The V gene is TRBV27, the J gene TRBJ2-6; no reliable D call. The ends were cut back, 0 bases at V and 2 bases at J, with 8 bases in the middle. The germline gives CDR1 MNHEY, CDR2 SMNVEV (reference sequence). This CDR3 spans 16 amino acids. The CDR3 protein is CASSLSPVPGANVLTF. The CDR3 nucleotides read TGTGCCAGCAGTTTATCGCCCGTACCTGGGGCCAACGTCCTGACTTTC.

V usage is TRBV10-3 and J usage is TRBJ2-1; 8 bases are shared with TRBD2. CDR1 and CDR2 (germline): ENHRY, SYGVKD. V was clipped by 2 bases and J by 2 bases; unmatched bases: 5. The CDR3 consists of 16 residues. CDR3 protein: CAISELLAGTYNEQFF. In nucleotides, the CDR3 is TGTGCCATCAGTGAGCTGCTAGCGGGTACCTACAATGAGCAGTTCTTC.

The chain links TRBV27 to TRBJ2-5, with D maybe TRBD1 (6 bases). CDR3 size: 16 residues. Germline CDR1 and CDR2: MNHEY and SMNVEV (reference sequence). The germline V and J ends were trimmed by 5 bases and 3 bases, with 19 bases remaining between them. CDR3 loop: CASSPPPTGLKETQYF. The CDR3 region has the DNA TGTGCCAGCAGTCCACCCCCCACAGGGTTGAAAGAGACCCAGTACTTC.

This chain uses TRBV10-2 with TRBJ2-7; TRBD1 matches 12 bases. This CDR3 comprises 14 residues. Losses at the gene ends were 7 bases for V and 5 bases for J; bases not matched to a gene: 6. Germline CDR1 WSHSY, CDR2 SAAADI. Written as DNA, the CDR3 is TGCGCCAGCACCACGGGACAGGGGGCCGACGAGCAGTACTTC. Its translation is CASTTGQGADEQYF.

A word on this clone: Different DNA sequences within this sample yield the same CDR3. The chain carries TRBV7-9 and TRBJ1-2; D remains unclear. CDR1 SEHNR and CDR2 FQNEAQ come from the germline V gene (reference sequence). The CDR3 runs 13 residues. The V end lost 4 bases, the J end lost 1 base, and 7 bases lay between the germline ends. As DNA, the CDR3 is TGTGCCAGCAGCTCCACAGATAACTATGGCTACACCTTC. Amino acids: CASSSTDNYGYTF.

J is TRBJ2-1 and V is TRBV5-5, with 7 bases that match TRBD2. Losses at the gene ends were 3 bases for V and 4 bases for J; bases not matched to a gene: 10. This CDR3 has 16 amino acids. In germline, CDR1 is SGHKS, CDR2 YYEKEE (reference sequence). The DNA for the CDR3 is TGTGCCAGCAGCTCTGAGCCGAGCGGGGCTTACAATGAGCAGTTCTTC. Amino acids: CASSSEPSGAYNEQFF.

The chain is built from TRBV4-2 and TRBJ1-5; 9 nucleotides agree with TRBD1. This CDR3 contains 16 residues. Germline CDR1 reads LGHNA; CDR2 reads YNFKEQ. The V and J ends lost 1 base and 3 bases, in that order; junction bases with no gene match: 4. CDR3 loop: CASSQAYRGPNQPQHF. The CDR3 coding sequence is TGTGCCAGCAGCCAAGCGTACAGGGGGCCCAATCAGCCCCAGCATTTT.

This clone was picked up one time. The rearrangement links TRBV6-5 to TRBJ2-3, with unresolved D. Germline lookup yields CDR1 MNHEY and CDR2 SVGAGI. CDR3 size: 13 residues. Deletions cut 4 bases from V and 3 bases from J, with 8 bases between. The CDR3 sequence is CASSFWGTDTQYF. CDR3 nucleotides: TGTGCCAGCAGTTTCTGGGGAACAGATACGCAGTATTTT.

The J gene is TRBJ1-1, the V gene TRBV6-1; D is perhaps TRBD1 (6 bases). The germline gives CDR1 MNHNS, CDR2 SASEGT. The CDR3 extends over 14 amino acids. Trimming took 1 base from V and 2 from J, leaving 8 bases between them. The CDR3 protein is CASSEEGGNTEAFF. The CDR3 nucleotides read TGTGCCAGCAGTGAAGAAGGGGGAAACACTGAAGCTTTCTTT.

The CDR3 DNA sequence: TGTGCCAGCAGCTCTAGCGGGCCGAGCTCCTACAATGAGCAGTTCTTC. Translation gives CASSSSGPSSYNEQFF. V usage is TRBV7-3 and J usage is TRBJ2-1, with 8 bases matching TRBD2. Germline values: CDR1 SGHTA, CDR2 FQGTGA. The CDR3 extends over 16 amino acids. V dropped 4 bases and J dropped 0; count of bases not matched to a gene: 5.

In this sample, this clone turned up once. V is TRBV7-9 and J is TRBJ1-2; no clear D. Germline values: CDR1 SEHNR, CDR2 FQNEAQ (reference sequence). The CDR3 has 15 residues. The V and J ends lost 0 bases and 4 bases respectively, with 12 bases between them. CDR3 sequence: CASSLAVGGIYGYTF. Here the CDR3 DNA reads TGTGCCAGCAGCTTAGCGGTTGGTGGGATCTATGGCTACACCTTC.

The CDR3 reads CASSKAGPHYEQYF. CDR3 sequence (DNA): TGTGCCAGCAGCAAAGCAGGGCCTCACTACGAGCAGTACTTC. V and J are TRBV21-1 and TRBJ2-7. TRBV21-1 is given as a pseudogene. This CDR3 is 14 amino acids long.

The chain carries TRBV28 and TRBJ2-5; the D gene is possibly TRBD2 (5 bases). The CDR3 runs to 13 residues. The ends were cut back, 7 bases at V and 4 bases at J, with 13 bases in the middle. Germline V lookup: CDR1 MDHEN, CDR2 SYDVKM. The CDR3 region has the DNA TGTGCCAGCACCCCCGACTACGGAGAGACCCAGTACTTC. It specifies CASTPDYGETQYF.

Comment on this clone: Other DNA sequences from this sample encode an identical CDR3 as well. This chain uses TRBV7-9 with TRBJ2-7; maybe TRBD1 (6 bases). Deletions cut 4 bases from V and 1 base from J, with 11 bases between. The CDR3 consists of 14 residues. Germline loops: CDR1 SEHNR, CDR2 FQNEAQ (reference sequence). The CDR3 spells CASSSGQTSYEQYF. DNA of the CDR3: TGTGCCAGCAGCTCTGGACAGACTTCCTACGAGCAGTACTTC.